The entry below gives a single T cell receptor beta chain sequence along with its context. This record comes from a study of blood T cell repertoires in COVID-19. Germline V gene sequence: CDR1 MDHEN, CDR2 SYDVKM. V lost 7 bases to trimming and J lost 1 base, with 8 bases between them. This CDR3 spans 13 amino acids. Produced via immunoSEQ multiplex PCR; TCRdb's table is partial and in-frame only. The profile shows 120,000 to 150,000 clones, about 90% of them singletons. V and J are TRBV28 and TRBJ1-5, with TRBD1 as a possible D gene (5 bases). The TCR originated in a woman in her 40s who had been exposed to COVID-19. The sample comprised PBMCs or T cells enriched from blood (not recorded which). The CDR3 loop is CASTTASNQPQHF. The DNA of the CDR3 is TGTGCCAGCACGACAGCGAGCAATCAGCCCCAGCATTTT.